The rows below give T cell receptor beta chains drawn from one sample of a study of cytomegalovirus exposure and HLA in healthy donors. The protocol was immunoSEQ multiplex PCR, while the TCRdb copy is restricted to in-frame clones and leaves out a portion. This sample has 100,000 or so clones, with approximately 70% found just once. The sequencing input was PBMCs. These receptors all come from a young man in good health and CMV-seronegative. CDR3s include the opening cysteine and the closing phenylalanine or tryptophan. The D gene is left open where the match is weak. Not every row has a clone size; where given, it reads once, few, many or a size class.

j_gene: TRBJ2-7
len: 17
v_gene: TRBV7-9
abundance: .
d_gene: .
CDR3nt: TGTGCCAGCAGCTTACCCCTGACAGGGGAGGGGCATCACGAGCAGTACTTC
CDR3aa: CASSLPLTGEGHHEQYF

j_gene: TRBJ2-3
len: 14
v_gene: TRBV6-6
abundance: .
d_gene: .
CDR3nt: TGTGCCAGCAGTTACGGTTCCAGGACAGATACGCAGTATTTT
CDR3aa: CASSYGSRTDTQYF

j_gene: TRBJ1-5
len: 15
v_gene: TRBV6-5
abundance: .
d_gene: TRBD1
CDR3nt: TGTGCCAGCAGTTTAAGACAGGGCCGCAATCAGCCCCAGCATTTT
CDR3aa: CASSLRQGRNQPQHF

j_gene: TRBJ2-1
len: 15
v_gene: TRBV4-1
abundance: .
d_gene: TRBD1
CDR3nt: TGCGCCAGCAGCCCCTGGGACAGGGGGTACAATGAGCAGTTCTTC
CDR3aa: CASSPWDRGYNEQFF

j_gene: TRBJ1-2
len: 12
v_gene: TRBV19
abundance: .
d_gene: TRBD1
CDR3nt: TGTGCCAGTAGCGACAGGGCGGATGGCTACACCTTC
CDR3aa: CASSDRADGYTF

j_gene: TRBJ1-5
len: 16
v_gene: TRBV5-6
abundance: .
d_gene: TRBD1
CDR3nt: TGTGCCAGCAGCTCCCGGACAGGGTTAAGCAATCAGCCCCAGCATTTT
CDR3aa: CASSSRTGLSNQPQHF

j_gene: TRBJ2-7
len: 16
v_gene: TRBV5-3
abundance: .
d_gene: TRBD1
CDR3nt: TGTGCCAGAAGCCTTCCGGGACAGGGGCTTCCCTACGAGCAGTACTTC
CDR3aa: CARSLPGQGLPYEQYF

j_gene: TRBJ2-3
len: 16
v_gene: TRBV25-1
abundance: .
d_gene: .
CDR3nt: TGTGCCAGCACTGGGCAAGTGGGCAAATCCACAGATACGCAGTATTTT
CDR3aa: CASTGQVGKSTDTQYF

j_gene: TRBJ2-7
len: 14
v_gene: TRBV28
abundance: few
d_gene: .
CDR3nt: TGTGCCAGCAGCCCCCGCGGGGGCGGGTACGAGCAGTACTTC
CDR3aa: CASSPRGGGYEQYF

j_gene: TRBJ1-2
len: 15
v_gene: TRBV30
abundance: few
d_gene: .
CDR3nt: TGTGCCTGGAGTGTGCCAGGTCTATGGATCTATGGCTACACCTTC
CDR3aa: CAWSVPGLWIYGYTF

j_gene: TRBJ2-7
len: 14
v_gene: TRBV6-1
abundance: .
d_gene: TRBD1
CDR3nt: TGTGCCAGCAGTGGAAAGACAGGGATTGGAGAGCAGTACTTC
CDR3aa: CASSGKTGIGEQYF

j_gene: TRBJ2-1
len: 15
v_gene: TRBV9
abundance: .
d_gene: .
CDR3nt: TGTGCCAGCAGCGTAGAGGCGGGACCCTACAATGAGCAGTTCTTC
CDR3aa: CASSVEAGPYNEQFF

j_gene: TRBJ2-2
len: 17
v_gene: TRBV12-5
abundance: .
d_gene: TRBD2
CDR3nt: TGTGCTAGTGGTCCCGGAAATGCGGGAGGGCGAACCGGGGAGCTGTTTTTT
CDR3aa: CASGPGNAGGRTGELFF

j_gene: TRBJ2-5
len: 11
v_gene: TRBV25-1
abundance: .
d_gene: .
CDR3nt: TGTGCCAGCGGGGCTAAAGAGACCCAGTACTTC
CDR3aa: CASGAKETQYF

j_gene: TRBJ2-5
len: 13
v_gene: TRBV18
abundance: few
d_gene: TRBD1
CDR3nt: TGTGCCAGCTCTATTGGACAGGGTGAGACCCAGTACTTC
CDR3aa: CASSIGQGETQYF

j_gene: TRBJ1-3
len: 15
v_gene: TRBV19
abundance: .
d_gene: .
CDR3nt: TGTGCCAGTAGTCTACCCGGGACATTCGGAAACACCATATATTTT
CDR3aa: CASSLPGTFGNTIYF

j_gene: TRBJ1-1
len: 17
v_gene: TRBV15
abundance: once
d_gene: TRBD1
CDR3nt: TGTGCCACCAGCAGAGATTCACAAACAGGGGGCCGCACTGAAGCTTTCTTT
CDR3aa: CATSRDSQTGGRTEAFF

j_gene: TRBJ2-1
len: 14
v_gene: TRBV28
abundance: .
d_gene: .
CDR3nt: TGTGCCAGCAGGTCGAACAGCAATTACAATGAGCAGTTCTTC
CDR3aa: CASRSNSNYNEQFF